The rows below give T cell receptor beta chains drawn from one sample of a study of CD8 T cells in Susac syndrome. In TCRdb, the immunoSEQ multiplex PCR reads were re-called with MiXCR into one record per CDR3 protein. The table shows approximately 160,000 distinct CDR3 sequences, with approximately 95% occurring only once. The sequencing sample was made of CD4+ T cells from PBMCs. The receptors here all came from a human donor with Susac syndrome. CDR3s include the opening cysteine and the closing phenylalanine or tryptophan. The order of the fields is J gene, clone size, V gene, CDR3 protein. The listing skips clone size in some rows; elsewhere it reads once, few, many or a size class.

>TRBJ2-1|NA|TRBV15
CATSRDKTVNNEQFF
>TRBJ2-1|NA|TRBV30
CAWSGTALYNEQFF
>TRBJ2-2|NA|TRBV5-1
CASSFRDSPTGELFF
>TRBJ2-7|NA|TRBV4-3
CASSRDLPYEQYF
>TRBJ2-4|NA|TRBV15
CATSRGGWDIQYF
>TRBJ2-1|NA|TRBV14
CASSLGGLAVYNEQFF
>TRBJ2-2|NA|TRBV24-1
CATSDPGESRLAGELFF
>TRBJ1-1|NA|TRBV2
CASIPAGQEEAFF
>TRBJ2-3|NA|TRBV7-8
CASSLRTSGSQDTQYF
>TRBJ1-1|NA|TRBV6-2/TRBV6-3
CASSRQATEAFF
>TRBJ1-6|NA|TRBV2
CAINRASGPALHF
>TRBJ1-2|NA|TRBV11-1
CASSTRDRQSDGYTF
>TRBJ2-5|NA|TRBV6-2/TRBV6-3
CASLGGGGETQYF
>TRBJ1-1|once|TRBV27
CASSGRPGALMVNTEAFF
>TRBJ2-1|NA|TRBV12-3/TRBV12-4
CASSPRTSGHNEQFF
>TRBJ1-2|NA|TRBV30
CAWSGNGYTF
>TRBJ1-2|once|TRBV14
CASSQGVGLNYGYTF
>TRBJ2-6|NA|TRBV7-9
CASSPQVNGANVLTF
>TRBJ1-2|once|TRBV12-3/TRBV12-4
CASSLLDSSGYTF
>TRBJ1-5|once|TRBV6-5
CASSSTGSGYQPQHF
>TRBJ2-7|NA|TRBV20-1
CSARKGLALYEQYF
>TRBJ2-3|NA|TRBV20-1
CSARDWGTDTQYF
>TRBJ2-5|NA|TRBV5-1
CASSLATGYQETQYF
>TRBJ1-5|NA|TRBV2
CASSKTGGSNQPQHF
>TRBJ2-3|NA|TRBV4-3
CASSQATASTDTQYF
>TRBJ2-5|NA|TRBV4-1
CASSQDKAGAQQETQYF
>TRBJ2-3|NA|TRBV10-3
CAIKADTDTQYF
>TRBJ2-1|NA|TRBV30
CAWTGSNYNEQFF
>TRBJ2-3|NA|TRBV4-1
CASSQGGGQSITDTQYF
>TRBJ2-4|NA|TRBV3-1
CASSDRALAKNIQYF
>TRBJ2-6|NA|TRBV6-2/TRBV6-3
CASSNQMDPGANVLTF
>TRBJ2-3|NA|TRBV18
CASSPLRGRADTDTQYF
>TRBJ2-1|NA|TRBV20-1
CSATINEQFF
>TRBJ2-1|NA|TRBV15
CATSRDRDSEQFF
>TRBJ1-3|NA|TRBV5-6
CASSSPTATGNTIYF
>TRBJ2-7|NA|TRBV28
CASLSGLPSYEQYF
>TRBJ2-3|NA|TRBV7-8
CASSLAGGRTDTQYF
>TRBJ1-1|NA|TRBV5-1
CASRPGVDTEAFF
>TRBJ2-7|NA|TRBV7-9
CASSLRRDEQYF
>TRBJ2-1|NA|TRBV3-1
CASSQAGAHNEQFF
>TRBJ2-7|NA|TRBV20-1
CSAIGSGLDGEQYF
>TRBJ2-6|once|TRBV14
CASSQVWPSQGANVLTF
>TRBJ2-1|NA|TRBV20-1
CSAPRVDEQFF
>TRBJ1-2|NA|TRBV7-9
CASSSQASDGYTF
>TRBJ2-1|once|TRBV30
CAWSLPDEQFF
>TRBJ2-5|NA|TRBV19
CATAGQQETQYF
>TRBJ1-1|NA|TRBV19
CASSIRGFGTEAFF
>TRBJ2-5|once|TRBV18
CASSPLISSPETQYF
>TRBJ2-5|NA|TRBV29-1
CSVEGLQKSQYF
>TRBJ1-6|NA|TRBV2
CASSEARGKSPLHF
>TRBJ2-1|NA|TRBV7-2
CASSSSGASYNEQFF
>TRBJ2-2|NA|TRBV20-1
CSASLSGRSTGELFF
>TRBJ2-3|NA|TRBV29-1
CSVEAEGAYTQYF
>TRBJ2-1|once|TRBV6-5
CASSYNGGNEQFF
>TRBJ2-2|once|TRBV30
CAWRWQNTGELFF